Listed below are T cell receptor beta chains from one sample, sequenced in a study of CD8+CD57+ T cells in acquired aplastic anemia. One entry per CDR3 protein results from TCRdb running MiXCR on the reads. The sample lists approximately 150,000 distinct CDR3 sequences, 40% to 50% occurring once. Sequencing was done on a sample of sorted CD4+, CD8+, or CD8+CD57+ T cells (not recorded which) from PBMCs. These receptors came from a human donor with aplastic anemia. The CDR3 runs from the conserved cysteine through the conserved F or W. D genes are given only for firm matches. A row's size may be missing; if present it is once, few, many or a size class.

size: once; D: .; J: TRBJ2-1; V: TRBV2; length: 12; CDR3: CAISESESEQFF; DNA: TGTGCCATCAGTGAGTCGGAATCAGAGCAGTTCTTC
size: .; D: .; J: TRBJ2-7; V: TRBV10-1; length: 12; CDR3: CASGGAGDEQYF; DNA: TGCGCCAGCGGGGGGGCGGGGGACGAGCAGTACTTC
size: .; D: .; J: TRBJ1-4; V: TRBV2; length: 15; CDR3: CASSEGGRSGEKLFF; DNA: TGTGCCAGCAGTGAAGGGGGCAGGTCCGGTGAAAAACTGTTTTTT
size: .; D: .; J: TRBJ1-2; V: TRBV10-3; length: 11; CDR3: CAIGGGIGYTF; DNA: TGTGCCATCGGGGGGGGGATTGGCTACACCTTC
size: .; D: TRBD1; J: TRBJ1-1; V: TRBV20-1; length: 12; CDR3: CSARDPDREAFF; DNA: TGCAGTGCTAGAGACCCGGACAGGGAAGCTTTCTTT
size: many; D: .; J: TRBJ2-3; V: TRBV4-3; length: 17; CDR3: CASSQDGGPGGPDTQYF; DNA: TGCGCCAGCAGCCAAGATGGTGGGCCAGGCGGCCCAGATACGCAGTATTTT
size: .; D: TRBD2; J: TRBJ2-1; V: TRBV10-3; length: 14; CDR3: CAVSSGGLYNEQFF; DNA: TGTGCCGTTTCTAGCGGGGGCCTGTACAATGAGCAGTTCTTC
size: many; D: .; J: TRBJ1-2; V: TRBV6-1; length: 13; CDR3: CASSRLGDYGYTF; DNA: TGTGCCAGCAGTCGACTTGGGGACTATGGCTACACCTTC
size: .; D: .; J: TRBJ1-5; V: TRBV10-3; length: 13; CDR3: CAISETEDQPQHF; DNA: TGTGCCATCAGTGAGACAGAAGATCAGCCCCAGCATTTT
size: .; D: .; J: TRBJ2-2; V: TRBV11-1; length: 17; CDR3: CATRASRTSLRGGELFF; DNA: TGTGCCACACGGGCCAGCAGGACATCCCTAAGAGGCGGGGAGCTGTTTTTT
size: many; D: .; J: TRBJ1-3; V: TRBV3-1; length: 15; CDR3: CASRHTDSPGNTIYF; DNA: TGTGCCAGCAGGCATACGGACAGTCCCGGAAACACCATATATTTT
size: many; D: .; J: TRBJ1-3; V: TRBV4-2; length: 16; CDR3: CASSQEHTFSGNTIYF; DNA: TGTGCCAGCAGCCAAGAACACACCTTCTCTGGAAACACCATATATTTT
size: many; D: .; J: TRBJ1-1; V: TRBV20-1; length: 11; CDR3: CSARQNTEAFF; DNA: TGCAGTGCTAGACAGAACACTGAAGCTTTCTTT
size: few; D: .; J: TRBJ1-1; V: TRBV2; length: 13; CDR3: CATVGLGNTEAFF; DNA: TGTGCCACCGTGGGGTTAGGGAACACTGAAGCTTTCTTT
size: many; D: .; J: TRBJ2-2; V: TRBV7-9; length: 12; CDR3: CASSPGHGELFF; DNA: TGTGCCAGCAGCCCCGGCCACGGGGAGCTGTTTTTT
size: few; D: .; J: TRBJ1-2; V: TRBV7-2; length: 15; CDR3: CASSLARGQREGYTF; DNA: TGTGCCAGCAGCTTAGCGAGGGGACAACGAGAGGGCTACACCTTC
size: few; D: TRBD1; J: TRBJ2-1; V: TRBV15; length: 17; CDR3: CATSRPFPGQGANEQFF; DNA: TGTGCCACCAGCAGACCATTTCCGGGACAGGGGGCGAATGAGCAGTTCTTC
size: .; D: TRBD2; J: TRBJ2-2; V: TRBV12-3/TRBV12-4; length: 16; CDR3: CASRRLAGVNTGELFF; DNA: TGTGCCAGCAGGCGGTTAGCGGGAGTGAACACCGGGGAGCTGTTTTTT
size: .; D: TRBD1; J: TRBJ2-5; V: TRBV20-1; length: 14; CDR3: CSAGRGQFAETQYF; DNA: TGTAGTGCCGGAAGGGGGCAGTTTGCAGAGACCCAGTACTTC
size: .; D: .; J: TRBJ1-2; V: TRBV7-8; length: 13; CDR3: CASSFEGQGGYTF; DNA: TGTGCCAGCAGCTTCGAGGGCCAAGGTGGCTACACCTTC
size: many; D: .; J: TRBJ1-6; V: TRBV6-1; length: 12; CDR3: CATGQNNSPLHF; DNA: TGTGCCACCGGACAGAATAATTCACCCCTCCACTTT
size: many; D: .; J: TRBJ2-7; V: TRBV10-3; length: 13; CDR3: CAISLAQPYEQYF; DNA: TGTGCCATCAGTCTCGCACAGCCCTACGAGCAGTACTTC